The 29 T cell receptor beta chains listed next were all sequenced from one sample in a study of cytomegalovirus exposure and HLA in healthy donors. The PCR ran on 60 Vbeta and 13 Jbeta primers. Profiling relied on immunoSEQ multiplex PCR, and the TCRdb table lists in-frame clones only, not all of them. The sample contains over 150,000 clones, approximately 80% of which appear only once. Sequenced: PBMCs. The receptors shown here come from a woman in her forties in good health and CMV-seronegative.

This clone was counted a few times. V gene TRBV21-1 combines with J gene TRBJ1-5; the D call TRBD1 from the table was never checked on the DNA. TRBV21-1 is noted as a pseudogene. The CDR3 totals 14 residues. In nucleotides, the CDR3 is TGTGCCACCAGGAGGTCAGGGGGCAATCAGCCCCAGCATTTT. As protein: CATRRSGGNQPQHF.

A single count supports this clone. This rearrangement joins TRBV13 to TRBJ2-5; maybe TRBD2 (6 bases). V lost 0 bases to trimming and J lost 1 base, with 18 bases between them. Germline-derived CDR1 and CDR2 are PRHDT and FYEKMQ (reference sequence). The CDR3 is 18 amino acids. The CDR3 nucleotides read TGTGCCAGCAGCTTAGGCGGGAAGCGAACTAGCCCCCAAGAGACCCAGTACTTC. Protein product: CASSLGGKRTSPQETQYF.

The V and J genes are TRBV30 and TRBJ2-3, with D hard to call. CDR3 size: 13 residues. Looked up from germline, CDR1 is GTSNPN and CDR2 is SVGIG (reference sequence). The V and J ends lost 1 base and 7 bases respectively, with 12 bases between them. CDR3 in DNA: TGTGCCTGGAGTGCCCCCCTTGTTAATACGCAGTATTTT. Translating gives CAWSAPLVNTQYF.

The chain uses TRBV5-6 and TRBJ2-7; D perhaps matches TRBD2 (6 bases). Trimming stripped 1 base from V and 1 base from J, with 9 bases between. CDR1 is SGHDT and CDR2 is YYEEEE in the germline V gene. This CDR3 comprises 14 residues. This chain's CDR3 is CASSLRGGSYEQYF. The DNA for the CDR3 is TGTGCCAGCAGCTTGCGGGGAGGATCCTACGAGCAGTACTTC.

The chain has TRBV19 and TRBJ1-1, with D tentatively TRBD1 (5 bases). Trimming pared 4 bases from V and 8 bases from J, leaving 14 bases between. CDR1 is LNHDA and CDR2 is SQIVND in the germline V gene (reference sequence). The CDR3 has 13 residues. The CDR3 nucleotides read TGTGCCAGTAGTAGACAGACACTTTGGGAAGCTTTCTTT. Amino acid sequence: CASSRQTLWEAFF.

In this sample, this clone turned up once. CDR3 in amino acids: CASSLGGSGSAGGTQYF. The CDR3 DNA reads as TGTGCCAGCAGCTTGGGCGGTAGCGGGAGCGCGGGGGGGACCCAGTACTTC. This sequence joins TRBV5-6 and TRBJ2-5; 9 bases line up with TRBD2. From germline, CDR1 is SGHDT and CDR2 YYEEEE. There are 17 residues in the CDR3. Trimming removed 0 bases from V and 7 bases from J; junction bases left unmatched: 13.

This clone was detected only once. The chain uses TRBV5-1 and TRBJ2-3; 9 bases agree with TRBD2. The ends lost 4 bases at V and 3 bases at J; junction bases unmatched: 6. The CDR3 totals 15 residues. Germline assignment: CDR1 SGHRS and CDR2 YFSETQ. The CDR3 loop is CASSRSGSSTDTQYF. The CDR3 DNA reads as TGCGCCAGCAGCCGTAGCGGGAGCTCGACAGATACGCAGTATTTT.

Concerning this clone: The sample carries other DNA sequences with the same CDR3. The V gene is TRBV5-1, the J gene TRBJ2-5; no definite D call. The CDR3 has 12 residues. The germline V gene encodes CDR1 SGHRS and CDR2 YFSETQ. V lost 0 bases to trimming and J lost 3 bases, with 3 bases between them. This chain's CDR3 is CASSLAEETQYF. CDR3 nucleotides: TGCGCCAGCAGCTTGGCAGAAGAGACCCAGTACTTC.

The CDR3 here is CASSFDSLNTEAFF. The DNA of the CDR3 is TGTGCCAGCAGTTTCGACAGCTTGAACACTGAAGCTTTCTTT. The chain recombines TRBV27 with TRBJ1-1, with D maybe TRBD1 (5 bases). CDR1 is MNHEY and CDR2 is SMNVEV in the germline V gene (reference sequence). Trimming stripped 3 bases from V and 0 bases from J, with 8 bases between. CDR3 length: 14 residues.

The V call is TRBV11-3, the J call TRBJ2-5, with 7 bases that match TRBD1. V trimming: 5 bases; J trimming: 1 base; junction bases outside the gene matches: 10. There are 16 residues in the CDR3. CDR1 is SGHNT and CDR2 is YENEEA in the germline V gene. Written as DNA, the CDR3 is TGTGCCAGCAGCCCAGAAGACAGGGCGGGCCAAGAGACCCAGTACTTC. Protein sequence: CASSPEDRAGQETQYF.

V usage is TRBV4-1 and J usage is TRBJ2-4, with a tentative D call TRBD1 (5 bases). The ends were cut back, 3 bases at V and 4 bases at J, with 19 bases in the middle. The CDR3 contains 17 residues. Germline CDR1 MGHRA, CDR2 YSYEKL. The DNA for the CDR3 is TGCGCCAGCAGCCACCCTCCGATCGCAGGGATAAAAAACATTCAGTACTTC. This encodes CASSHPPIAGIKNIQYF.

J is TRBJ2-7 and V is TRBV6-1, with 10 bases fitting TRBD1. Germline V lookup: CDR1 MNHNS, CDR2 SASEGT. J was trimmed by 6 bases and V by 2 bases; bases with no gene match: 7. The CDR3 spans 15 residues. The CDR3 nucleotides read TGTGCCAGCAGTGAACCCCCGGACAGGGGGATCGAGCAGTACTTC. It is translated as CASSEPPDRGIEQYF.

This chain joins TRBV5-5 and TRBJ2-7; 8 positions agree with TRBD1. Trimming cost V 2 bases and J 2 bases; bases outside gene matches: 6. The CDR3 totals 15 residues. Germline assignment: CDR1 SGHKS and CDR2 YYEKEE (reference sequence). CDR3: CASSLTPTGAYEQYF. CDR3 in DNA: TGTGCCAGCAGCTTAACTCCGACAGGGGCCTACGAGCAGTACTTC. Together with reference TRBV5-5 and TRBJ2-7, the CDR3 gives the full variable domain: DAGVTQSPTHLIKTRGQQVTLRCSPISGHKSVSWYQQVLGQGPQFIFQYYEKEERGRGNFPDRFSARQFPNYSSELNVNALLLGDSALYLCASSLTPTGAYEQYFGPGTRLTVT.

This clone appeared a single time. The V call is TRBV6-5, the J call TRBJ1-1, with D possibly matching TRBD1 (6 bases). This CDR3 is built from 13 residues. Trimming cost V 4 bases and J 11 bases, with 17 bases left between them. The V gene's germline CDR1 is MNHEY and CDR2 SVGAGI. The CDR3 DNA follows: TGTGCCAGCAGTTGGGTGGGGGCATCTAGTGCTTTCTTT. Amino acid sequence: CASSWVGASSAFF.

The rearrangement links TRBV19 to TRBJ2-7; tentative D call: TRBD1 (5 bases). Trimming took 5 bases from V and 1 from J, leaving 12 bases between them. The CDR3 contains 14 residues. Germline lookup yields CDR1 LNHDA and CDR2 SQIVND (reference sequence). The CDR3 reads CASSPRQLSYEQYF. In nucleotides, the CDR3 is TGTGCCAGTAGTCCGAGACAGCTATCCTACGAGCAGTACTTC.

This chain joins TRBV6-6 and TRBJ1-1, with D unclear. Looked up from germline, CDR1 is MNHNY and CDR2 is SVGAGI (reference sequence). V was clipped by 5 bases and J by 6 bases, with 13 bases between them. The CDR3 contains 13 residues. In DNA, the CDR3 is TGTGCCAGCAGTCTCGGGTCGTTCGCTGAAGCTTTCTTT. Translated: CASSLGSFAEAFF.

This chain uses TRBV9 with TRBJ2-2; 7 bases are shared with TRBD2. Per the germline V gene, CDR1 is SGDLS and CDR2 is YYNGEE. This CDR3 is built from 15 residues. V was pared by 4 bases and J by 5 bases, with 8 bases of the junction left unmatched. The CDR3, as DNA: TGTGCCAGCAGCCCCCGGGGAGCGGGGACCGGGGAGCTGTTTTTT. Encoded protein: CASSPRGAGTGELFF. The entire variable domain, with the rest obtained from reference TRBV9 and TRBJ2-2, is as follows: DSGVTQTPKHLITATGQRVTLRCSPRSGDLSVYWYQQSLDQGLQFLIQYYNGEERAKGNILERFSAQQFPDLHSELNLSSLELGDSALYFCASSPRGAGTGELFFGEGSRLTVL.

CDR3 sequence reads: CASSPGLVSETGELFF. CDR3 DNA: TGTGCCAGCAGCCCAGGACTAGTGAGTGAAACCGGGGAGCTGTTTTTT. V and J are TRBV5-4 and TRBJ2-2; 7 bases match TRBD2. The V and J ends lost 4 bases and 5 bases, in that order; junction bases with no gene match: 11. The CDR3 length is 16 residues. Germline V gene sequence: CDR1 SGHNT, CDR2 YYREEE (reference sequence).

The chain uses TRBV6-6 and TRBJ2-5; 7 nucleotides match TRBD2. From germline, CDR1 is MNHNY and CDR2 SVGAGI (reference sequence). Trimming took 1 base from V and 5 from J; bases not matched to a gene: 4. The CDR3 is 14 amino acids. CDR3 loop: CASSYLMGGETQYF. CDR3 in DNA: TGTGCCAGCAGTTACTTAATGGGGGGGGAGACCCAGTACTTC.

The chain uses TRBV6-1 and TRBJ2-1; possibly TRBD1 for D (5 bases). Germline loops: CDR1 MNHNS, CDR2 SASEGT. CDR3 size: 12 residues. The ends were cut back, 7 bases at V and 8 bases at J, with 12 bases in the middle. The CDR3 here is CASTSRVDEQFF. CDR3 DNA sequence: TGTGCCAGCACCAGCAGGGTGGATGAGCAGTTCTTC.

There are a few counts of this clone. This CDR3 is CASSTWTRTEQFF. CDR3 coding DNA: TGCGCCAGCAGCACGTGGACTAGGACGGAGCAGTTCTTC. J is TRBJ2-1 and V is TRBV5-1; 7 nucleotides line up with TRBD2. This CDR3 has 13 amino acids. The V gene's germline CDR1 is SGHRS and CDR2 YFSETQ. The J segment lost 10 bases and the V segment lost 4 bases, leaving 8 bases of the junction unmatched.

The rearrangement uses TRBV29-1 and TRBJ2-2, with 8 bases fitting TRBD2. The CDR3 has 16 amino acids. Trimming removed 6 bases from V and 5 bases from J; junction bases left unmatched: 14. Germline lookup yields CDR1 SQVTM and CDR2 ANQGSEA. The CDR3 here is CSVAWGSGTTTGELFF. CDR3 DNA: TGCAGCGTGGCCTGGGGTAGCGGGACGACAACCGGGGAGCTGTTTTTT.

The chain is built from TRBV7-9 and TRBJ2-3, with TRBD1 matching over 7 bases. The V gene's germline CDR1 is SEHNR and CDR2 FQNEAQ (reference sequence). Trimming took 8 bases from V and 0 from J; bases not matched to a gene: 5. The CDR3 is made up of 14 amino acids. This CDR3 reads CASDRAASTDTQYF. The DNA of the CDR3 is TGTGCCAGCGACAGGGCGGCTAGCACAGATACGCAGTATTTT.

The V gene is TRBV19, the J gene TRBJ2-1; 9 bases agree with TRBD1. Germline V gene data show CDR1 as LNHDA and CDR2 as SQIVND (reference sequence). V lost 5 bases, J lost 8 bases, and 7 bases stayed unmatched. This CDR3 spans 14 amino acids. The CDR3 region is CASSPGQGQDEQFF. The CDR3 DNA follows: TGTGCCAGTAGTCCCGGACAGGGGCAGGATGAGCAGTTCTTC.

This clone showed up just once. The rearrangement joins TRBV5-4 to TRBJ2-6; perhaps TRBD2 as D (5 bases). The CDR3 contains 15 residues. Trimming took 4 bases from V and 0 from J, leaving 8 bases between them. CDR1 and CDR2 (germline): SGHNT, YYREEE (reference sequence). CDR3 sequence reads: CASSRGSSGANVLTF. The CDR3 nucleotides read TGTGCCAGCAGCCGGGGTAGCTCTGGGGCCAACGTCCTGACTTTC.

The chain uses TRBV7-9 and TRBJ1-5; D uncertain. V lost 5 bases and J lost 8, with 10 bases in between. CDR3 length: 12 residues. Germline V gene sequence: CDR1 SEHNR, CDR2 FQNEAQ (reference sequence). The CDR3 DNA reads TGTGCCAGCAGCAGAGCCGGGGAGCCCCAGCATTTT. Translated, it gives CASSRAGEPQHF.

This clone was counted between two and nine times. The genes are TRBV5-4 and TRBJ2-6, with D possibly matching TRBD2 (7 bases). CDR3 length: 15 residues. V was trimmed by 0 bases and J by 5 bases, leaving 9 bases between them. The germline V gene has CDR1 SGHNT and CDR2 YYREEE (reference sequence). The CDR3 coding sequence is TGTGCCAGCAGCTTGGAGGGGGGGTGGGCCAACGTCCTGACTTTC. Translation: CASSLEGGWANVLTF.

The chain employs TRBV28 and TRBJ1-6; tentative D call: TRBD1 (5 bases). Deletions cut 8 bases from V and 9 bases from J, with 14 bases between. CDR1 MDHEN and CDR2 SYDVKM come from the germline V gene. The CDR3 totals 13 residues. In nucleotides, the CDR3 is TGTGCCAGCCGAGGGACCGGGGGTTCACCCCTCCACTTT. It translates to CASRGTGGSPLHF. The entire variable domain, with the rest obtained from reference TRBV28 and TRBJ1-6, is as follows: DVKVTQSSRYLVKRTGEKVFLECVQDMDHENMFWYRQDPGLGLRLIYFSYDVKMKEKGDIPEGYSVSREKKERFSLILESASTNQTSMYLCASRGTGGSPLHFGNGTRLTVT.

This chain links TRBV30 with TRBJ2-7, with D hard to call. The V and J ends lost 0 bases and 5 bases respectively, with 14 bases between them. The CDR3 covers 14 residues. Per the germline V gene, CDR1 is GTSNPN and CDR2 is SVGIG (reference sequence). In nucleotides, the CDR3 is TGTGCCTGGAGTGTACTCAGGCAATCCCACGAGCAGTACTTC. Translated: CAWSVLRQSHEQYF.